The source of this T cell receptor beta chain is a study of blood T cell repertoires in COVID-19. Study-wide background: The study drew acute and convalescent COVID-19 samples from the United States, Italy and Spain.

Trimming at V came to 4 bases and at J to 6 bases, leaving 3 bases not matched to a gene. The CDR3 spans 13 residues. CDR1 SGHRS and CDR2 YFSETQ come from the germline V gene. Original data processing: Reference gene primer amplification in the assay estimated nucleated cell counts. The method was immunoSEQ multiplex PCR; TCRdb's version includes in-frame clones alone and lacks a portion of them. Clonal size and the V and J genes are those of that table, whereas D and trimming came from the DNA. The repertoire consists of roughly 100,000 clones, with 87% occurring once and the leading ten covering under 8%.

The rearrangement links TRBV5-1 to TRBJ1-4; 7 bases agree with TRBD1. Sequencing used peripheral blood. This receptor was obtained from a human donor in a cohort sampled during active COVID-19. CDR3 protein: CASSRQGDEKLFF. CDR3 DNA sequence: TGCGCCAGCAGCAGACAGGGAGATGAAAAACTGTTTTTT.